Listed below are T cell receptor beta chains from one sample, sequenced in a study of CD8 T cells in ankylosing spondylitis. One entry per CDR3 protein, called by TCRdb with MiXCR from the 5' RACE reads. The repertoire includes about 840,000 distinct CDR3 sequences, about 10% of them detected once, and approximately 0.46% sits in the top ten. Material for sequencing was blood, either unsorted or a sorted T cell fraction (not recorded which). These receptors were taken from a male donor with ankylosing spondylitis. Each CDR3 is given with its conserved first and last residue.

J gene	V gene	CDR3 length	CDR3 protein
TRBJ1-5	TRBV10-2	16	CASSESRLGTGQPQHF
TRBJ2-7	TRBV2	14	CASNRQGGGYEQYF
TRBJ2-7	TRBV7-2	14	CASSSAGLAYEQYF
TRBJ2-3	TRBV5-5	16	CASSLPVNSLTDTQYF
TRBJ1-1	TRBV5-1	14	CASSLWGTFTEAFF
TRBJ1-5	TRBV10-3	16	CAISEVGPDTGQPQHF
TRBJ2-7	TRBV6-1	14	CASSPGTGNHEQYF
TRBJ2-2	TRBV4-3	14	CASSQDPGDPPLFF
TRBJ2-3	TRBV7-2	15	CASTLLGRAADTQYF
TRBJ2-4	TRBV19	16	CATARGGSIAKNIQYF
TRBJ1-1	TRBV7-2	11	CASSSRWEAFF
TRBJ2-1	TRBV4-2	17	CASSQANQPSSYNEQFF
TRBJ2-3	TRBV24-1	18	CATSDASGSLFSTDTQYF
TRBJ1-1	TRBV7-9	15	CASSDRVFMNTEAFF
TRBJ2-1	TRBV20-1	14	CSAPLDSRYNEQFF
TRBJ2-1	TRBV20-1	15	CSAILAGGGNNEQFF
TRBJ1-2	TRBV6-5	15	CASSFLEGHSYGYTF
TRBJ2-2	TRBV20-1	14	CSASGTGGTGELFF